This T cell receptor beta chain was sequenced for a study of regulatory T cells in long-lasting Graves disease. Findings of the study overall: Persistent patients had more shared public clonotypes (roughly 2,700) than new patients (approximately 920).

Time point reported: persistent/refractory GD, antithyroid drugs over 5 years with positive TRAb. After RNA was extracted from PBMCs, the TCR library was made from it. Germline CDR1 SGDLS, CDR2 YYNGEE. The CDR3 consists of 14 residues. The TCR beta library used iRepertoire HTBI primers with Arm-PCR amplification of CDR3. TCRdb independently ran MiXCR on the multiplex PCR reads; one entry per CDR3 protein. The sample lists hundreds of thousands of distinct CDR3 sequences, around 21% seen once, with approximately 7.8% in the top ten. To note about this clonotype: What it recognizes is unknown. The junction departs from the called germline gene at one end, perhaps through a read error.

The sequenced sample was peripheral blood mononuclear cells (PBMCs), obtained when the disease was refractory, from a patient treated with antithyroid drugs. The sequence derives from a female donor with Graves disease. This chain connects TRBV9 to TRBJ2-5, with 8 bases aligning to TRBD1. In DNA form, the CDR3 reads TGTACCAGCAGCGTAGAGGACAGGGTTGGGACCCAGTACTTC. Encoded protein: CTSSVEDRVGTQYF.